Described below is a single T cell receptor beta chain sequence and its context. No antigen is known for it. The sample is drawn from a study of OX40 agonist ivuxolimab in advanced cancers. As for the study in general: Patients in the trial were receiving intravenous ivuxolimab every 2 weeks, at doses of 0.01 to 10 mg/kg. Prior anti-PD-1, anti-PD-L1 or anti-CTLA-4 therapy did not bar entry, and roughly 40% had some. Study results and limitations: Specificity for antigen went undetermined in the expanded peripheral T cells. CD4+ T cells averaged fewer expanded clones than CD8+ T cells.

The data were produced by immunoSEQ multiplex PCR, yet TCRdb's version contains in-frame clones alone and is incomplete. The data show 50,000 to 70,000 clones, about 90% seen once. Germline CDR1 is GTSNPN and CDR2 is SVGIG (reference sequence). Losses at the gene ends were 4 bases for V and 8 bases for J; bases not matched to a gene: 8. The CDR3 is made up of 14 amino acids. The rearrangement uses TRBV30 and TRBJ2-1; 10 nucleotides match TRBD1. This sequence originates from an adult with an advanced solid tumor such as melanoma, head and neck, liver or kidney cancer. The specimen comprised CD4+ or CD8+ T cells sorted from blood, sampled in a trial of the OX40 agonist ivuxolimab. The CDR3 nucleotides are TGTGCCTGGAATCTCGGACAGGGGGGCGATGAGCAGTTCTTC. Its translation is CAWNLGQGGDEQFF.